The rows below give T cell receptor beta chains drawn from one sample of a study of OX40 agonist ivuxolimab in advanced cancers. Assay: immunoSEQ multiplex PCR; the TCRdb copy retains only in-frame clones and omits some. The repertoire holds roughly 76,000 clones, 65% to 90% seen once, with around 3.2% in the top ten. This specimen consisted of CD4+ or CD8+ T cells sorted from blood, obtained in a trial of the OX40 agonist ivuxolimab. The receptors stem from an adult with an advanced solid tumor such as melanoma, head and neck, liver or kidney cancer. The CDR3 runs from the conserved cysteine through the conserved F or W. Each record gives: V gene, J gene, D gene, CDR3 length, clone size, CDR3 DNA, CDR3 protein. The D gene is left open where the match is weak. Only some rows state a clone size, as once, few, many or a class for expanded clones.

V gene: TRBV5-1
J gene: TRBJ1-2
D gene: .
CDR3 length: 14
clone size: .
CDR3 DNA: TGCGCCAGCAGCGCATTCTTTACAGGCTTTGGCTACACCTTC
CDR3 protein: CASSAFFTGFGYTF

V gene: TRBV5-4
J gene: TRBJ2-3
D gene: .
CDR3 length: 18
clone size: .
CDR3 DNA: TGTGCCAGCAGCTTGGGCTATGGGGGAGGGGGAGAAGGTGATACGCAGTATTTT
CDR3 protein: CASSLGYGGGGEGDTQYF

V gene: TRBV19
J gene: TRBJ1-3
D gene: .
CDR3 length: 14
clone size: once
CDR3 DNA: TGTGCCAGTAGTATAAGTCAGGCTGGAAACACCATATATTTT
CDR3 protein: CASSISQAGNTIYF

V gene: TRBV5-4
J gene: TRBJ1-1
D gene: TRBD1
CDR3 length: 18
clone size: .
CDR3 DNA: TGTGCCAGCAGCCCCATAATGGGACAGGGGATCGTGGACACTGAAGCTTTCTTT
CDR3 protein: CASSPIMGQGIVDTEAFF

V gene: TRBV7-2
J gene: TRBJ2-6
D gene: TRBD1
CDR3 length: 18
clone size: .
CDR3 DNA: TGTGCCAGCAGCTTAGAGGGACAGGGGAGCTCTGGGGCCAACGTCCTGACTTTC
CDR3 protein: CASSLEGQGSSGANVLTF

V gene: TRBV11-2
J gene: TRBJ1-2
D gene: .
CDR3 length: 15
clone size: once
CDR3 DNA: TGTGCCAGCAGCTTAGAGGGAGGGAATAACTATGGCTACACCTTC
CDR3 protein: CASSLEGGNNYGYTF

V gene: TRBV5-1
J gene: TRBJ2-2
D gene: TRBD1
CDR3 length: 17
clone size: .
CDR3 DNA: TGCGCCAGCAGCCACAGAAAGGGACAGGGGACCACCGGGGAGCTGTTTTTT
CDR3 protein: CASSHRKGQGTTGELFF

V gene: TRBV7-9
J gene: TRBJ1-1
D gene: .
CDR3 length: 13
clone size: .
CDR3 DNA: TGTGCCAGCAGCTCCAACAGGAACACTGAAGCTTTCTTT
CDR3 protein: CASSSNRNTEAFF

V gene: TRBV21-1
J gene: TRBJ1-2
D gene: .
CDR3 length: 15
clone size: .
CDR3 DNA: TGTGCCAGCAGCAAACGGAGACAGGGTTTTAGAGGCTACACCTTC
CDR3 protein: CASSKRRQGFRGYTF

V gene: TRBV30
J gene: TRBJ2-3
D gene: TRBD2
CDR3 length: 14
clone size: once
CDR3 DNA: TGTGCCTGGAGTTTAACAGCGGGGTCAGATACGCAGTATTTT
CDR3 protein: CAWSLTAGSDTQYF

V gene: TRBV4-3
J gene: TRBJ2-2
D gene: .
CDR3 length: 14
clone size: .
CDR3 DNA: TGCGCCAGCAGCCAATCGATCATAGTAGGGGAGCTGTTTTTT
CDR3 protein: CASSQSIIVGELFF

V gene: TRBV21-1
J gene: TRBJ1-2
D gene: .
CDR3 length: 18
clone size: .
CDR3 DNA: TGTGCCAGCAGCAAAGCGCTGAGATACCAGGTGGGTGGAGTCGGCTACACCTTC
CDR3 protein: CASSKALRYQVGGVGYTF

V gene: TRBV15
J gene: TRBJ2-6
D gene: TRBD1
CDR3 length: 19
clone size: .
CDR3 DNA: TGTGCCACCAGCAGAGAACAGGGGGCGTCTTCTGGTGGGGCCAACGTCCTGACTTTC
CDR3 protein: CATSREQGASSGGANVLTF

V gene: TRBV5-6
J gene: TRBJ1-2
D gene: .
CDR3 length: 17
clone size: few
CDR3 DNA: TGTGCCAGCAAGCGTACCGGGACAACCCGCTTCTTTTATGGCTACACCTTC
CDR3 protein: CASKRTGTTRFFYGYTF

V gene: TRBV30
J gene: TRBJ1-5
D gene: .
CDR3 length: 14
clone size: .
CDR3 DNA: TGTGCCTGGACAGGGCGGAGTAGCAATCAGCCCCAGCATTTT
CDR3 protein: CAWTGRSSNQPQHF

V gene: TRBV4-1
J gene: TRBJ2-7
D gene: .
CDR3 length: 11
clone size: .
CDR3 DNA: TGCGCCAGCAGCCAAGAAGGGAAGATGTACTTC
CDR3 protein: CASSQEGKMYF

V gene: TRBV10-3
J gene: TRBJ1-1
D gene: .
CDR3 length: 13
clone size: .
CDR3 DNA: TGTGCCACCGGGACGGGGGAAGGCACTGAAGCTTTCTTT
CDR3 protein: CATGTGEGTEAFF

V gene: TRBV9
J gene: TRBJ2-5
D gene: TRBD2
CDR3 length: 16
clone size: .
CDR3 DNA: TGTGCCAGCAGCCCCCAGACTAGCGGGGGGACCAGGACCCAGTACTTC
CDR3 protein: CASSPQTSGGTRTQYF

V gene: TRBV14
J gene: TRBJ2-7
D gene: .
CDR3 length: 13
clone size: .
CDR3 DNA: TGTGCCAGCAGCCGCACTCAGGGTTACGAGCAGTACTTC
CDR3 protein: CASSRTQGYEQYF

V gene: TRBV6-5
J gene: TRBJ2-5
D gene: .
CDR3 length: 12
clone size: .
CDR3 DNA: TGTGCCAGCAGTTACTCGTATGAGACCCAGTACTTC
CDR3 protein: CASSYSYETQYF

V gene: TRBV12-5
J gene: TRBJ1-5
D gene: .
CDR3 length: 16
clone size: .
CDR3 DNA: TGTGCTAGTGGTTTGGTACGGGAGAGAATGGGTCAGCCCCAGCATTTT
CDR3 protein: CASGLVRERMGQPQHF

V gene: TRBV2
J gene: TRBJ1-6
D gene: .
CDR3 length: 13
clone size: .
CDR3 DNA: TGTGCCAGCATGCCCGCTTATAATTCACCCCTCCACTTT
CDR3 protein: CASMPAYNSPLHF

V gene: TRBV4-1
J gene: TRBJ1-4
D gene: .
CDR3 length: 17
clone size: .
CDR3 DNA: TGCGCCAGCAGCCAAGAGTGGGCGGTGGGGGGCAGTGAAAAACTGTTTTTT
CDR3 protein: CASSQEWAVGGSEKLFF

V gene: TRBV18
J gene: TRBJ1-5
D gene: .
CDR3 length: 12
clone size: .
CDR3 DNA: TGTGCCAGCTCCTCTAGGGATCAGCCCCAGCATTTT
CDR3 protein: CASSSRDQPQHF

V gene: TRBV15
J gene: TRBJ2-3
D gene: .
CDR3 length: 13
clone size: once
CDR3 DNA: TGTGCCACCAGCAACCTGGCCCGGGATACGCAGTATTTT
CDR3 protein: CATSNLARDTQYF

V gene: TRBV11-3
J gene: TRBJ2-7
D gene: TRBD1
CDR3 length: 11
clone size: .
CDR3 DNA: TGTGCCAGCACGACAGGGGGCGAGCAGTACTTC
CDR3 protein: CASTTGGEQYF

V gene: TRBV18
J gene: TRBJ1-1
D gene: .
CDR3 length: 14
clone size: .
CDR3 DNA: TGTGCCAGCTCACCAATACAGGGGAACACTGAAGCTTTCTTT
CDR3 protein: CASSPIQGNTEAFF

V gene: TRBV11-1
J gene: TRBJ1-1
D gene: .
CDR3 length: 15
clone size: .
CDR3 DNA: TGTGCCAGCAGCTTATTGGGACGGATGAACACTGAAGCTTTCTTT
CDR3 protein: CASSLLGRMNTEAFF

V gene: TRBV7-2
J gene: TRBJ2-3
D gene: TRBD2
CDR3 length: 17
clone size: .
CDR3 DNA: TGTGCCAGCAGCTTAGCGACGGGACTAGCGGGGGAGCGTACGCAGTATTTT
CDR3 protein: CASSLATGLAGERTQYF

V gene: TRBV27
J gene: TRBJ2-3
D gene: TRBD1
CDR3 length: 16
clone size: once
CDR3 DNA: TGTGCCAGCAGTTTAGACAGGGTTCCCAGCACAGATACGCAGTATTTT
CDR3 protein: CASSLDRVPSTDTQYF

V gene: TRBV29-1
J gene: TRBJ2-2
D gene: .
CDR3 length: 14
clone size: .
CDR3 DNA: TGCAGCGTTGAAGTAACTAGAGGTGTCGGGGAGCTGTTTTTT
CDR3 protein: CSVEVTRGVGELFF

V gene: TRBV5-1
J gene: TRBJ2-3
D gene: TRBD2
CDR3 length: 16
clone size: .
CDR3 DNA: TGCGCCAGCAGCCCCACTTTACTAGCGGGGGGTAATACGCAGTATTTT
CDR3 protein: CASSPTLLAGGNTQYF

V gene: TRBV27
J gene: TRBJ1-6
D gene: .
CDR3 length: 16
clone size: .
CDR3 DNA: TGTGCCAGCAGTTTTAGTTCGGCAGGGGTGGGTTCACCCCTCCACTTT
CDR3 protein: CASSFSSAGVGSPLHF

V gene: TRBV6-5
J gene: TRBJ1-2
D gene: .
CDR3 length: 14
clone size: .
CDR3 DNA: TGTGCCAGCAGTTACCCCGACAGAAACTATGGCTACACCTTC
CDR3 protein: CASSYPDRNYGYTF

V gene: TRBV5-8
J gene: TRBJ2-5
D gene: .
CDR3 length: 15
clone size: .
CDR3 DNA: TGTGCCAGCAGCACACTACCGGCGAAGTTCGAGACCCAGTACTTC
CDR3 protein: CASSTLPAKFETQYF

V gene: TRBV7-8
J gene: TRBJ1-1
D gene: .
CDR3 length: 16
clone size: .
CDR3 DNA: TGTGCCAGCAGCTTAGAAGGGGCGACCCTTTTGACTGAAGCTTTCTTT
CDR3 protein: CASSLEGATLLTEAFF

V gene: TRBV21-1
J gene: TRBJ1-1
D gene: .
CDR3 length: 12
clone size: .
CDR3 DNA: TGTGCCAGCAGCAGTGAGGATTTTGAAGCTTTCTTT
CDR3 protein: CASSSEDFEAFF

V gene: TRBV5-4
J gene: TRBJ2-6
D gene: .
CDR3 length: 16
clone size: .
CDR3 DNA: TGTGCCAGCAGCTTGGAGGGCCGCTCTGGGGCCAACGTCCTGACTTTC
CDR3 protein: CASSLEGRSGANVLTF

V gene: TRBV5-1
J gene: TRBJ1-6
D gene: .
CDR3 length: 15
clone size: .
CDR3 DNA: TGCGCCAGCAGCTGGGGGGAAGGACGAACTTCACCCCTCCACTTT
CDR3 protein: CASSWGEGRTSPLHF

V gene: TRBV18
J gene: TRBJ1-1
D gene: .
CDR3 length: 12
clone size: .
CDR3 DNA: TGTGCCAGCTCACCAATGGGTTTTGAAGCTTTCTTT
CDR3 protein: CASSPMGFEAFF

V gene: TRBV5-5
J gene: TRBJ1-3
D gene: .
CDR3 length: 15
clone size: .
CDR3 DNA: TGTGCCAGCAGCCCCAGGGGAAGCTCTGGAAACACCATATATTTT
CDR3 protein: CASSPRGSSGNTIYF

V gene: TRBV11-3
J gene: TRBJ2-1
D gene: .
CDR3 length: 20
clone size: .
CDR3 DNA: TGTGCCAGCAGCCCGAGGGGGGGACAGGTGACCACTTCTAAGTACAATGAGCAGTTCTTC
CDR3 protein: CASSPRGGQVTTSKYNEQFF

V gene: TRBV18
J gene: TRBJ2-7
D gene: .
CDR3 length: 15
clone size: .
CDR3 DNA: TGTGCCAGCTCACCGGGGTCAGGGGCTTCCTACGAGCAGTACTTC
CDR3 protein: CASSPGSGASYEQYF

V gene: TRBV7-8
J gene: TRBJ1-2
D gene: .
CDR3 length: 13
clone size: .
CDR3 DNA: TGTGCCAGCAGCTTAGTACAGGGCTATGGCTACACCTTC
CDR3 protein: CASSLVQGYGYTF

V gene: TRBV7-2
J gene: TRBJ2-7
D gene: .
CDR3 length: 15
clone size: .
CDR3 DNA: TGTGCCAGCAGCTCGTTCCTAGGGAGTAGAGACGAGCAGTACTTC
CDR3 protein: CASSSFLGSRDEQYF

V gene: TRBV4-2
J gene: TRBJ2-1
D gene: TRBD1
CDR3 length: 17
clone size: .
CDR3 DNA: TGTGCCAGCAGCCAAGAACCCCTGGACAGGGGATTGGGGGAGCAGTTCTTC
CDR3 protein: CASSQEPLDRGLGEQFF

V gene: TRBV7-3
J gene: TRBJ2-1
D gene: TRBD2
CDR3 length: 14
clone size: .
CDR3 DNA: TGTGCCAGCAGCTTCGGGGGGTCCTACAATGAGCAGTTCTTC
CDR3 protein: CASSFGGSYNEQFF

V gene: TRBV21-1
J gene: TRBJ2-7
D gene: .
CDR3 length: 14
clone size: .
CDR3 DNA: TGTGCCAGCCCTGGACAGGGTGCCCCCTACGAGCAGTACTTC
CDR3 protein: CASPGQGAPYEQYF

V gene: TRBV20-1
J gene: TRBJ2-7
D gene: .
CDR3 length: 10
clone size: once
CDR3 DNA: TGCAGTGCGTACCAATACGAGCAGTACTTC
CDR3 protein: CSAYQYEQYF

V gene: TRBV11-2
J gene: TRBJ1-5
D gene: .
CDR3 length: 15
clone size: .
CDR3 DNA: TGTGCCAGCAGCTTAGGGGCAGGGAGCAATCAGCCCCAGCATTTT
CDR3 protein: CASSLGAGSNQPQHF

V gene: TRBV5-5
J gene: TRBJ1-2
D gene: TRBD1
CDR3 length: 13
clone size: .
CDR3 DNA: TGTGCCAGCAGCGACGGACAGGGGTATGGCTACACCTTC
CDR3 protein: CASSDGQGYGYTF

V gene: TRBV5-6
J gene: TRBJ1-1
D gene: .
CDR3 length: 14
clone size: .
CDR3 DNA: TGTGCCAGCAGCTTGGGCGGGCTGGGGACTGAAGCTTTCTTT
CDR3 protein: CASSLGGLGTEAFF